This note documents a single T cell receptor beta chain sequence. This specimen comes from a study of blood T cell repertoires in COVID-19. Across the study: Both acute and convalescent COVID-19 samples were obtained from the United States, Italy and Spain.

The method was immunoSEQ multiplex PCR; TCRdb's version includes in-frame clones alone and lacks a portion of them. Of about 200,000 clones listed, 70% to 85% were seen once; the top ten hold around 14%. V lost 6 bases and J lost 11, with 22 bases in between. The length of the CDR3 is 15 residues. CDR1 and CDR2 (germline): MNHEY, SVGAGI. The source material was peripheral blood. The J gene is TRBJ1-4, the V gene TRBV6-5; the D gene is possibly TRBD1 (6 bases). The source is a human donor in a cohort sampled during active COVID-19. The CDR3 DNA is TGTGCCAGCAGGGATTCGACAGGCCCCCTCTGGAAACTGTTTTTT. Protein: CASRDSTGPLWKLFF.